The present entry profiles one T cell receptor (beta chain) with its context. TCRdb ran MiXCR on the multiplex PCR reads and lists one entry per CDR3 protein. The sample has around 15,000 distinct CDR3 sequences, around half seen once. The data originate from a study of breast tumors, draining lymph nodes, adjacent tissues. The CDR3 has 13 amino acids. Germline CDR1 and CDR2: DFQATT and SNEGSKA (reference sequence). V lost 0 bases and J 8 bases, leaving 10 bases between the germline ends. This chain links TRBV20-1 with TRBJ2-2; D is ambiguous. The sequence derives from a female donor with breast cancer. Some clones in this sample may be carry-over from other donors' samples. Sequencing input: tumor-adjacent breast tissue. The CDR3 nucleotides read TGCAGTGCTAGAGATCCCCCCGGGGGGGAGCTGTTTTTT. Translated, it gives CSARDPPGGELFF.